This T cell receptor (beta chain) was found in a study of shared clonotypes between healthy human individuals. Study summary: Plates per donor: three CD4 naive, three CD4 memory, two CD8 naive, one CD8 memory.

The data were produced by immunoSEQ multiplex PCR, yet TCRdb's version contains in-frame clones alone and is incomplete. Among over a million clones, 98% were seen once, and the ten largest hold 0.4% to 0.45%. CDR3 length: 15 residues. CDR1 and CDR2 from the germline V gene are SGHKS and YYEKEE (reference sequence). Trimming stripped 0 bases from V and 3 bases from J, with 12 bases between. The chain recombines TRBV5-5 with TRBJ1-2; D call uncertain. The sequenced sample was naive CD4+ T cells sorted from blood. Indicated subset: CD45RA+ positively selected. This receptor was identified in a man under 40 in good health. The CDR3 reads CASSLVGISDYGYTF. As DNA, the CDR3 is TGTGCCAGCAGCTTGGTGGGGATAAGTGACTATGGCTACACCTTC.